This T cell receptor beta chain stems from a study of OX40 agonist ivuxolimab in advanced cancers. Trimming took 4 bases from V and 2 from J; bases not matched to a gene: 5. Germline CDR1 and CDR2: MNHNS and SASEGT. The CDR3 has 15 residues. Exclusion applied to patients with autoimmune disease history or systemic immunosuppression. The protocol was immunoSEQ multiplex PCR, while the TCRdb copy is restricted to in-frame clones and leaves out a portion. The repertoire holds 40,000 to 55,000 clones, with roughly 90% as singletons. The sequenced sample was CD4+ or CD8+ T cells sorted from blood, obtained in a trial of the OX40 agonist ivuxolimab. V usage is TRBV6-1 and J usage is TRBJ2-1; 7 bases agree with TRBD2. The source is an adult with an advanced solid tumor such as melanoma, head and neck, liver or kidney cancer. CDR3 region: CASSVEAGAYNEQFF. The CDR3 DNA follows: TGTGCCAGCAGTGTTGAGGCGGGGGCCTACAATGAGCAGTTCTTC.